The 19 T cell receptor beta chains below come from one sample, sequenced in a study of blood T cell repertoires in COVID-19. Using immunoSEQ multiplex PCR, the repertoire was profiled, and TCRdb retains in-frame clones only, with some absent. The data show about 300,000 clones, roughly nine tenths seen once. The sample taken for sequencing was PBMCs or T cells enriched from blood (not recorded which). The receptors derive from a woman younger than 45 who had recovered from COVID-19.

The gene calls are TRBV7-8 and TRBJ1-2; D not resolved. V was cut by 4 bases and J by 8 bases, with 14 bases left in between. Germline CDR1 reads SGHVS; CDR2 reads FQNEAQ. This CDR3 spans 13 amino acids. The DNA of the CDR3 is TGTGCCAGCAGCTCGGTCGATCTGAGGGGCTACACCTTC. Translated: CASSSVDLRGYTF.

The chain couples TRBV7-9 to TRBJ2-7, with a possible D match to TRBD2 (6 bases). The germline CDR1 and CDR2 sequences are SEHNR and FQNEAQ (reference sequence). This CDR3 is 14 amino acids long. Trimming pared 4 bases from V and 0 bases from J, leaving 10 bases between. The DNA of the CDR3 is TGTGCCAGCAGCTGGGGACTCCTCTCCTACGAGCAGTACTTC. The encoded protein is CASSWGLLSYEQYF.

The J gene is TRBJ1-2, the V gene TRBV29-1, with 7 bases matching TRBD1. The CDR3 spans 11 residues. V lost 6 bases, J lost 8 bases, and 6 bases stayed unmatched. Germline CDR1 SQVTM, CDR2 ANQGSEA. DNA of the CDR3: TGCAGCGTCGCGAACAGGGGCGGCTACACCTTC. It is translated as CSVANRGGYTF.

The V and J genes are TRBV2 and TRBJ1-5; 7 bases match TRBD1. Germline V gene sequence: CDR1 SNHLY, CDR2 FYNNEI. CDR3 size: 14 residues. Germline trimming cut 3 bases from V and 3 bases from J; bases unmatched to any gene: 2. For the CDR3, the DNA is TGTGCCAGCAGTGAGGGACAGAACAATCAGCCCCAGCATTTT. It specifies CASSEGQNNQPQHF. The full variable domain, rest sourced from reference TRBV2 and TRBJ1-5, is EPEVTQTPSHQVTQMGQEVILRCVPISNHLYFYWYRQILGQKVEFLVSFYNNEISEKSEIFDDQFSVERPDGSNFTLKIRSTKLEDSAMYFCASSEGQNNQPQHFGDGTRLSIL.

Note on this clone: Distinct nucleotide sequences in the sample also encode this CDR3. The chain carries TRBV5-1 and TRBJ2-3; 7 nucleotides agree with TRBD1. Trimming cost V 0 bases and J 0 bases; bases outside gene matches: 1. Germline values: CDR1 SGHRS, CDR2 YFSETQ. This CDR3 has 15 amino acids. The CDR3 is CASSLGDRSTDTQYF. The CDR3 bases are TGCGCCAGCAGCTTGGGGGACAGAAGCACAGATACGCAGTATTTT.

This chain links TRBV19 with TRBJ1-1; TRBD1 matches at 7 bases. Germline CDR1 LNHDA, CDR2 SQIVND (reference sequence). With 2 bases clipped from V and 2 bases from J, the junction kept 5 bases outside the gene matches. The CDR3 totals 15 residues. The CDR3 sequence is CASSIPGTVNTEAFF. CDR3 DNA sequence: TGTGCCAGTAGTATACCCGGGACAGTCAACACTGAAGCTTTCTTT.

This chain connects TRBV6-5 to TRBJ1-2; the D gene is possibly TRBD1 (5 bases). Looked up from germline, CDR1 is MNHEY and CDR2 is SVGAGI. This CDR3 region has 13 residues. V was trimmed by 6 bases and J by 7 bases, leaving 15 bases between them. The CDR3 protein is CASRTGTKGGYTF. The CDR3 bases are TGTGCCAGCAGAACCGGGACTAAAGGTGGCTACACCTTC.

The CDR3 sequence is CASSHDARERLFF. The CDR3 DNA reads as TGCGCCAGCAGCCATGATGCCCGGGAGCGACTGTTTTTT. The V call is TRBV4-1, the J call TRBJ1-4; no reliable D call. The germline V gene encodes CDR1 MGHRA and CDR2 YSYEKL. The CDR3 has 13 residues. Between the trimmed V and J ends, which lost 3 bases and 13 bases, there was a span of 15 bases.

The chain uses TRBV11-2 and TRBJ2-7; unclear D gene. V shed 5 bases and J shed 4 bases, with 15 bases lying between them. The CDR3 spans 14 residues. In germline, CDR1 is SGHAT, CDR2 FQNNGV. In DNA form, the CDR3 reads TGTGCCAGCAGCCCTTTAGGCAGGTTGTACGAGCAGTACTTC. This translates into CASSPLGRLYEQYF.

CDR3 loop: CASSYGGVGTEAFF. The CDR3 nucleotides are TGTGCCAGCAGTTACGGGGGCGTTGGCACTGAAGCTTTCTTT. The chain carries TRBV6-5 and TRBJ1-1, with D perhaps TRBD1 (6 bases). V was clipped by 2 bases and J by 4 bases, with 11 bases between them. Germline V gives CDR1 MNHEY, CDR2 SVGAGI. This CDR3 comprises 14 residues.

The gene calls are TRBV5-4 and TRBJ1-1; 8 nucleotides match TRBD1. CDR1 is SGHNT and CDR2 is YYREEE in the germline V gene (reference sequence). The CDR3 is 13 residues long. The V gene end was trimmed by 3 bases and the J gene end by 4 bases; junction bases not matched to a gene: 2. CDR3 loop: CASSSDRATEAFF. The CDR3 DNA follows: TGTGCCAGCAGCTCGGACAGGGCCACTGAAGCTTTCTTT.

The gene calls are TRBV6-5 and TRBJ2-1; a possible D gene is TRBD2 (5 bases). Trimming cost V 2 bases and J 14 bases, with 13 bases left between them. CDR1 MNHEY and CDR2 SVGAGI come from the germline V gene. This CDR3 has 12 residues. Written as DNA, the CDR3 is TGTGCCAGCAGTTACGGTCTAGACGGGGAGTTCTTC. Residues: CASSYGLDGEFF.

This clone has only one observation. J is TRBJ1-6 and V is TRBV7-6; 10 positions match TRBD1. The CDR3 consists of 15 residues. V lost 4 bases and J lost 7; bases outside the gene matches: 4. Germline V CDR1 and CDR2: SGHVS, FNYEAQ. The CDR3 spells CASSSGTGANSPLHF. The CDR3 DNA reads TGTGCCAGCAGCTCAGGGACAGGGGCGAATTCACCCCTCCACTTT.

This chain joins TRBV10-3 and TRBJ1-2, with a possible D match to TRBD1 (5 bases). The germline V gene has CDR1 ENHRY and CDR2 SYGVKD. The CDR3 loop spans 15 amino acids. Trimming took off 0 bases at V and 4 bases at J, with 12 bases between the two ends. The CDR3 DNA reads TGTGCCATCAGTGAGTCGACAGTGGGTATCTATGGCTACACCTTC. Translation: CAISESTVGIYGYTF.

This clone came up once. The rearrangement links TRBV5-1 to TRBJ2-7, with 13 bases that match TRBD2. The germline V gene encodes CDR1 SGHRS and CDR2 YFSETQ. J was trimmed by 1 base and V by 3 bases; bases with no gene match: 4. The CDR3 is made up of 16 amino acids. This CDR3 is CASSSRTSGGSYEQYF. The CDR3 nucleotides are TGCGCCAGCAGCTCAAGGACTAGCGGGGGATCCTACGAGCAGTACTTC.

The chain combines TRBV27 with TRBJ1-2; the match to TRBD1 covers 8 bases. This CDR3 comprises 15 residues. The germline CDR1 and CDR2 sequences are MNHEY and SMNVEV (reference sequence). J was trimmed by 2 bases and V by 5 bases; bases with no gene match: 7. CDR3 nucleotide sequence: TGTGCCAGCAGTACGACAGGGGACCAAAACTATGGCTACACCTTC. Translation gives CASSTTGDQNYGYTF.

Here the CDR3 DNA reads TGTGCCAGCAGCTTGGGGTTCCGGGACAGGGCATCCACAGATACGCAGTATTTT. The encoded protein is CASSLGFRDRASTDTQYF. This rearrangement joins TRBV5-8 to TRBJ2-3, with TRBD1 identical over 9 bases. This CDR3 contains 18 residues. Germline V CDR1 and CDR2: SGHTS, YDEGEE. The V segment lost 0 bases and the J segment 2 bases; nucleotides outside the gene matches: 10.

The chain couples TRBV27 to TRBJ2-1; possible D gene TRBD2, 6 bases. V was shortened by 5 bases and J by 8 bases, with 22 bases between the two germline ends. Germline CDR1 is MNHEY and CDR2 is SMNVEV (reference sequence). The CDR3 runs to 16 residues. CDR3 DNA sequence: TGTGCCAGCAGTACCCCGGGAGCACCTCTCCTTGATGAGCAGTTCTTC. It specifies CASSTPGAPLLDEQFF.

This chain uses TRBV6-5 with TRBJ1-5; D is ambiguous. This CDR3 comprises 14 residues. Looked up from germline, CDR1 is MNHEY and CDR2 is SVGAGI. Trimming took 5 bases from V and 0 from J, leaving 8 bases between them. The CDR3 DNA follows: TGTGCCAGCAGTCGAGAGTATAGCAATCAGCCCCAGCATTTT. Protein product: CASSREYSNQPQHF.